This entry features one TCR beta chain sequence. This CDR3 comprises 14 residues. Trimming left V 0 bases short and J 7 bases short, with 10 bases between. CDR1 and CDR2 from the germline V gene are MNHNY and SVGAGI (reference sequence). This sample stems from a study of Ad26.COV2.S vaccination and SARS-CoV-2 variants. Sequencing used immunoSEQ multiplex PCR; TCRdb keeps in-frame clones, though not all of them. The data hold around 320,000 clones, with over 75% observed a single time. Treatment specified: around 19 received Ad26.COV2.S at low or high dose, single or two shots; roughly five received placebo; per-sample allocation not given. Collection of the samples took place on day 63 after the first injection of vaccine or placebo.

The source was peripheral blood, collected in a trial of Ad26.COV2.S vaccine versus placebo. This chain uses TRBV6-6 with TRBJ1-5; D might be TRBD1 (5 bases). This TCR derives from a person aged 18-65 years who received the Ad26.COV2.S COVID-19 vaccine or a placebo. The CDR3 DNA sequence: TGTGCCAGCAGTTACTCGGGGGGGTTCCAGCCCCAGCATTTT. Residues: CASSYSGGFQPQHF.